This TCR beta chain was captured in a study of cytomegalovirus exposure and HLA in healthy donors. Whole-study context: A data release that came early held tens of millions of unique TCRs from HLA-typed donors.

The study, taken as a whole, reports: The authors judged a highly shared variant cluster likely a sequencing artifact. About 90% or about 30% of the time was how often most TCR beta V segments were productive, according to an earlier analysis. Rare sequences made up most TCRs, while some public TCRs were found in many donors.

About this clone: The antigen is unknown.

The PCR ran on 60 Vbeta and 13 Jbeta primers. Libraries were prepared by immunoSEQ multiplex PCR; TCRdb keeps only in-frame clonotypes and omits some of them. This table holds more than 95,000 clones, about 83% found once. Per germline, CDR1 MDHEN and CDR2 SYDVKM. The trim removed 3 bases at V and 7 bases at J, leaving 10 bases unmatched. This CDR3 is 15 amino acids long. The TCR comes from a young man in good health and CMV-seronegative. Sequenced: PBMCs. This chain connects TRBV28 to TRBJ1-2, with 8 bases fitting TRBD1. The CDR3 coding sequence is TGTGCCAGCAGTTTTTCGGACAGGGTCGGTTCTGGCTACACCTTC. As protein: CASSFSDRVGSGYTF.